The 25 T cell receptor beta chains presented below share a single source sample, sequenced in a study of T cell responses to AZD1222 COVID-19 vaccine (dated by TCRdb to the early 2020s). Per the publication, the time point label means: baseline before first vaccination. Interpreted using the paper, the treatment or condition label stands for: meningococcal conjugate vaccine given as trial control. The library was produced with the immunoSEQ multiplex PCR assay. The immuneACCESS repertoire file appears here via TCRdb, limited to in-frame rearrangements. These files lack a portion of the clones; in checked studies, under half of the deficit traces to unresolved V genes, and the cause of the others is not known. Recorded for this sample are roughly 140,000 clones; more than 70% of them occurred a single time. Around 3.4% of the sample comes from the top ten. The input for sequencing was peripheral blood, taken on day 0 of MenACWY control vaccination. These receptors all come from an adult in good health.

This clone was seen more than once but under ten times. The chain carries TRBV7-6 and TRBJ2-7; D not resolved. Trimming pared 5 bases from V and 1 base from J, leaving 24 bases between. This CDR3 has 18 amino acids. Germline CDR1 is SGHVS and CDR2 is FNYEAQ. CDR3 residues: CASSASGSGPLFSYEQYF. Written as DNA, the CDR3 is TGTGCCAGCAGCGCCTCCGGGTCAGGACCCCTCTTTTCCTACGAGCAGTACTTC.

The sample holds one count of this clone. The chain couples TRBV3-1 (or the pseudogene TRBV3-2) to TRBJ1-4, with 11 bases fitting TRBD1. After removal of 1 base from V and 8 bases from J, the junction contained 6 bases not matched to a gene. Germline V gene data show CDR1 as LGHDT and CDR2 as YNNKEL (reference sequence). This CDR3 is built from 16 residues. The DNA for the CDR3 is TGTGCCAGCAGCCAAGCCCCCGGGACAGGGGGAGAAAAACTGTTTTTT. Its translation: CASSQAPGTGGEKLFF.

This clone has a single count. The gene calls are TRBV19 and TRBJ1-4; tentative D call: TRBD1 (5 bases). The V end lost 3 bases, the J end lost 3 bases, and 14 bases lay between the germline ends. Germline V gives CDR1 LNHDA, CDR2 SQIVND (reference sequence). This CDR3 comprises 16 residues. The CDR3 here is CASSMGLPASNEKLFF. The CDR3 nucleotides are TGTGCCAGTAGTATGGGACTCCCGGCGTCTAATGAAAAACTGTTTTTT.

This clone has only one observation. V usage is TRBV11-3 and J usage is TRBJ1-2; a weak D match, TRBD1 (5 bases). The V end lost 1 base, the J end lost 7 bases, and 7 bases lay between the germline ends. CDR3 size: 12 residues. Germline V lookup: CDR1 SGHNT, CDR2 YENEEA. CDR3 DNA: TGTGCCAGCAGCTTAGGGGACGGTGGCTACACCTTC. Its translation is CASSLGDGGYTF.

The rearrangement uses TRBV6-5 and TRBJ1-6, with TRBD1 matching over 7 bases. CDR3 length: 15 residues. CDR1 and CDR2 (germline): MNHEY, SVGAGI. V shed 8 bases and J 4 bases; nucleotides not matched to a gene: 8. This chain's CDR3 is CASRSDREYNSPLHF. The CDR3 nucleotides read TGTGCCAGCCGAAGCGACAGGGAGTATAATTCACCCCTCCACTTT.

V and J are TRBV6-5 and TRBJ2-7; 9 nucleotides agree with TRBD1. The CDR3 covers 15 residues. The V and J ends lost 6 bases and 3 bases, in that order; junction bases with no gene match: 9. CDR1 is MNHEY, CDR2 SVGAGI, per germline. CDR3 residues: CASSRTGGNIYEQYF. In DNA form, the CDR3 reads TGTGCCAGCAGCCGAACAGGGGGCAATATCTACGAGCAGTACTTC.

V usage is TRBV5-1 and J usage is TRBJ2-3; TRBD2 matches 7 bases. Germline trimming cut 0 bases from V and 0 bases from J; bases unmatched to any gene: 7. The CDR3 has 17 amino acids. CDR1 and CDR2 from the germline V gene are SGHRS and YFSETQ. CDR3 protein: CASSLVGRGSSTDTQYF. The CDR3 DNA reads TGCGCCAGCAGCTTGGTAGGGCGGGGGAGTAGCACAGATACGCAGTATTTT.

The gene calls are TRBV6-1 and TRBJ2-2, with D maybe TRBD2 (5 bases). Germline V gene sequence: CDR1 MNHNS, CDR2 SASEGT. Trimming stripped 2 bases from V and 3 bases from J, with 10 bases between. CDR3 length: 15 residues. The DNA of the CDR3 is TGTGCCAGCAGTGAACACGGGGTGCACACCGGGGAGCTGTTTTTT. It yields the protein CASSEHGVHTGELFF.

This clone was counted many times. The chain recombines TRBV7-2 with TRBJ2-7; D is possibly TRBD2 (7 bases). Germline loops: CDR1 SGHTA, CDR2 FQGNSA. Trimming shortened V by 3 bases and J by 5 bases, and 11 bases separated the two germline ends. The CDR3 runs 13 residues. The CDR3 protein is CASSFWGGHEQYF. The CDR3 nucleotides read TGTGCCAGCAGCTTTTGGGGGGGCCACGAGCAGTACTTC. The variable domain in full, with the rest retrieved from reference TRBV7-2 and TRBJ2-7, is GAGVSQSPSNKVTEKGKDVELRCDPISGHTALYWYRQSLGQGLEFLIYFQGNSAPDKSGLPSDRFSAERTGGSVSTLTIQRTQQEDSAVYLCASSFWGGHEQYFGPGTRLTVT.

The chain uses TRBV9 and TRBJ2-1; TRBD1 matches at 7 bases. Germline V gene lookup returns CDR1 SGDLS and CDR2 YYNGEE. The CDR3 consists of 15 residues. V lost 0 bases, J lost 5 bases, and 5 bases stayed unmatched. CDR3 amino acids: CASSVATGQHNEQFF. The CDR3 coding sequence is TGTGCCAGCAGCGTAGCTACGGGACAGCACAATGAGCAGTTCTTC. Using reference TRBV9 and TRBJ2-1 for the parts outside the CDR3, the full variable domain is DSGVTQTPKHLITATGQRVTLRCSPRSGDLSVYWYQQSLDQGLQFLIQYYNGEERAKGNILERFSAQQFPDLHSELNLSSLELGDSALYFCASSVATGQHNEQFFGPGTRLTVL.

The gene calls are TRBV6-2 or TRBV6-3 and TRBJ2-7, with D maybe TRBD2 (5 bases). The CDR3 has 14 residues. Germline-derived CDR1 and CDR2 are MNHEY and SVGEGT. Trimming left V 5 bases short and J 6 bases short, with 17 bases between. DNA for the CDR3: TGTGCCAGCAGTCACGGGCAGGAGGTCGCCGAGCAGTACTTC. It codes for CASSHGQEVAEQYF.

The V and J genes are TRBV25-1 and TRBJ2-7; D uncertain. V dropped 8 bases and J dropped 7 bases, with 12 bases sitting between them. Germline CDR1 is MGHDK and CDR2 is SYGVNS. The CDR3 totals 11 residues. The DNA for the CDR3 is TGTGCCAGCTCCAGGTCGTGGGAGCAGTACTTC. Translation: CASSRSWEQYF.

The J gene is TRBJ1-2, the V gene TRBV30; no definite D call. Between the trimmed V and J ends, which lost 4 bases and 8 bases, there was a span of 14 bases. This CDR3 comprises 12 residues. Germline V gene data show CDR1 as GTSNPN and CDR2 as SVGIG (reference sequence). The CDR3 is CAWNPGGGGYTF. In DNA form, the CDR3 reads TGTGCCTGGAACCCGGGAGGTGGCGGCTACACCTTC.

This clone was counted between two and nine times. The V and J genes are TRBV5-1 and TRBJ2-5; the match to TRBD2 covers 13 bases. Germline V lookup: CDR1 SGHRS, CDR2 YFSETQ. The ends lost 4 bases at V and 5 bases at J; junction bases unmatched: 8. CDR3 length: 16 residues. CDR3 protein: CASSIGLAGVGETQYF. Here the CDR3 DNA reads TGCGCCAGCAGCATAGGACTAGCGGGAGTGGGGGAGACCCAGTACTTC.

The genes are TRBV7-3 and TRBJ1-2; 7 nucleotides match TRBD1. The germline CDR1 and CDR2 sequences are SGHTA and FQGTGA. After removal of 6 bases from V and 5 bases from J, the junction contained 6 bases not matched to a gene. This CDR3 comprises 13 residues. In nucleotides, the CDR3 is TGTGCCAGCAGTTTAGGGGGACAGTATGGCTACACCTTC. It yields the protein CASSLGGQYGYTF.

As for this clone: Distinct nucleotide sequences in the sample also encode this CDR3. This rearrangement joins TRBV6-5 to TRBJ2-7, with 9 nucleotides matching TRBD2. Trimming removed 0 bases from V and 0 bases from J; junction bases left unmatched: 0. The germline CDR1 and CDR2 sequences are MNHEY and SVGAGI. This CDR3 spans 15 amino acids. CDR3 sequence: CASSYSSGSSYEQYF. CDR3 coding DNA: TGTGCCAGCAGTTACTCTAGCGGGAGCTCCTACGAGCAGTACTTC.

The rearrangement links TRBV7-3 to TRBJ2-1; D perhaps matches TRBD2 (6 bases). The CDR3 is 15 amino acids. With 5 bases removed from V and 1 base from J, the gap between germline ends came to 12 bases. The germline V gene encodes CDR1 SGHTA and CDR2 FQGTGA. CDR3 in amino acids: CASSPGRDSYNEQFF. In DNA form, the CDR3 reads TGTGCCAGCAGCCCAGGGCGGGATTCCTACAATGAGCAGTTCTTC.

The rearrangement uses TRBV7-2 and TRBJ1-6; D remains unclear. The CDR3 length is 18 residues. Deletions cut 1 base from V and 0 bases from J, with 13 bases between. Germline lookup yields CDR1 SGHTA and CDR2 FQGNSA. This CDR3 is CASSLVGRRSSYNSPLHF. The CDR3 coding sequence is TGTGCCAGCAGCTTAGTGGGCAGAAGAAGCTCCTATAATTCACCCCTCCACTTT.

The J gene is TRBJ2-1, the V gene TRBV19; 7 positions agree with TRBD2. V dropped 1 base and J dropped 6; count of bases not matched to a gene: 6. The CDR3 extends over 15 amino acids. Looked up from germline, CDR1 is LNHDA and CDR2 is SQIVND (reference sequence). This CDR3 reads CASSIVPLAVNEQFF. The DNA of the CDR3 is TGTGCCAGTAGTATAGTCCCCCTAGCGGTCAATGAGCAGTTCTTC.

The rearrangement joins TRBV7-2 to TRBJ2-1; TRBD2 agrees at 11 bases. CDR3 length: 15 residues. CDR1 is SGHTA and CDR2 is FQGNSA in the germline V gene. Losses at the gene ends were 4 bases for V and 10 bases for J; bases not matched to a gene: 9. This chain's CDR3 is CASSSQYGTSGEQFF. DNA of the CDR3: TGTGCCAGCAGCTCCCAATATGGGACTAGCGGCGAGCAGTTCTTC.

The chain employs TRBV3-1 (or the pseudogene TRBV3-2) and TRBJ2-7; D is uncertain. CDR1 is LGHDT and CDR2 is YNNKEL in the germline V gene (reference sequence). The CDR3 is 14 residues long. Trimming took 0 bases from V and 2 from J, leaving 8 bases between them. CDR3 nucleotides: TGTGCCAGCAGCCAAGATCCCCATACCTACGAGCAGTACTTC. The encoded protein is CASSQDPHTYEQYF.

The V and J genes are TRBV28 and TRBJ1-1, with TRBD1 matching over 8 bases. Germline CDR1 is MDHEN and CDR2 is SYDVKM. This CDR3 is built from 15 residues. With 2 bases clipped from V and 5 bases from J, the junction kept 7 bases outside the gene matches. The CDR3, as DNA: TGTGCCAGCAGTTTACGGCAGGGGGCGAGGACTGAAGCTTTCTTT. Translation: CASSLRQGARTEAFF.

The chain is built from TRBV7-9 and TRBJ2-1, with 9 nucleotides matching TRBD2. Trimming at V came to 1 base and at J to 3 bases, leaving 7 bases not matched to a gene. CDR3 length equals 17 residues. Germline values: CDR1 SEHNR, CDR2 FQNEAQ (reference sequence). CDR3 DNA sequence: TGTGCCAGCAGCTTAGGATTCAGCGGGGGGATCTACAATGAGCAGTTCTTC. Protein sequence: CASSLGFSGGIYNEQFF.

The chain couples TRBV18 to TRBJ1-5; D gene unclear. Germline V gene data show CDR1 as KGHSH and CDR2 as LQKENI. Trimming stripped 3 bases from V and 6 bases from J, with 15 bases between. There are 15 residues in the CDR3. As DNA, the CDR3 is TGTGCCAGCTCACCGGTGATTGACGGGAGTCAGCCCCAGCATTTT. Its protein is CASSPVIDGSQPQHF.

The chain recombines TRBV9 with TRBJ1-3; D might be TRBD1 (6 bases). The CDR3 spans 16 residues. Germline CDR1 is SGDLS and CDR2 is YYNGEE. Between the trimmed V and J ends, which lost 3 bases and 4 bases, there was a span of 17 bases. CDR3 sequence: CASSARTGGAGNTIYF. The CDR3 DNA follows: TGTGCCAGCAGCGCCAGAACCGGGGGCGCAGGAAACACCATATATTTT. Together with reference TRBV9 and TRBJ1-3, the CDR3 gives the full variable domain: DSGVTQTPKHLITATGQRVTLRCSPRSGDLSVYWYQQSLDQGLQFLIQYYNGEERAKGNILERFSAQQFPDLHSELNLSSLELGDSALYFCASSARTGGAGNTIYFGEGSWLTVV.